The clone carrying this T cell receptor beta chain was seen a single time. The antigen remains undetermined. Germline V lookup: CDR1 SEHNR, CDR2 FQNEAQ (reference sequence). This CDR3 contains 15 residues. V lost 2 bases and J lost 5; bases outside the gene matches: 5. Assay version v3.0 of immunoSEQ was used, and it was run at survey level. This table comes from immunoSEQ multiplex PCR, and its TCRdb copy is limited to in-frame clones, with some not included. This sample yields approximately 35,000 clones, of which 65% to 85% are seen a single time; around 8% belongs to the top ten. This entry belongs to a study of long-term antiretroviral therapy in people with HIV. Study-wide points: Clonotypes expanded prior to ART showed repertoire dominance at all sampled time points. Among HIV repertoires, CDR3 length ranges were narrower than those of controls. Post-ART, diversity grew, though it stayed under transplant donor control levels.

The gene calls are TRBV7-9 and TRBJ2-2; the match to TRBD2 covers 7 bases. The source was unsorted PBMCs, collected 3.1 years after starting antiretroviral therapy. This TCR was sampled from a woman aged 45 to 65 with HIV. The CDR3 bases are TGTGCCAGCAGCTTACGGAGAGCGGGGACCGGGGAGCTGTTTTTT. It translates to CASSLRRAGTGELFF. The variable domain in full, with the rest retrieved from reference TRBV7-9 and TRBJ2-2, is DTGVSQNPRHKITKRGQNVTFRCDPISEHNRLYWYRQTLGQGPEFLTYFQNEAQLEKSRLLSDRFSAERPKGSFSTLEIQRTEQGDSAMYLCASSLRRAGTGELFFGEGSRLTVL.